This T cell receptor beta chain derives from a study of blood T cell repertoires in COVID-19. Study-wide context: PBMCs, B-cell-depleted T cells, or T cells provided the cDNA or gDNA that made up the material.

The method was immunoSEQ multiplex PCR; TCRdb's version includes in-frame clones alone and lacks a portion of them. The sample contains about 100,000 clones, approximately 90% of which appear only once. The CDR3 is 17 residues long. The J segment lost 4 bases and the V segment lost 4 bases, leaving 14 bases of the junction unmatched. CDR1 SGHRS and CDR2 YFSETQ come from the germline V gene. What was sequenced was peripheral blood. This sequence joins TRBV5-1 and TRBJ2-3, with 8 nucleotides matching TRBD2. The TCR comes from a woman aged 80 or over with acute or convalescent COVID-19. The CDR3, as DNA: TGCGCCAGCAGCCTGGGCGTCGGGAGGGAATTCGCAGATACGCAGTATTTT. It yields the protein CASSLGVGREFADTQYF.